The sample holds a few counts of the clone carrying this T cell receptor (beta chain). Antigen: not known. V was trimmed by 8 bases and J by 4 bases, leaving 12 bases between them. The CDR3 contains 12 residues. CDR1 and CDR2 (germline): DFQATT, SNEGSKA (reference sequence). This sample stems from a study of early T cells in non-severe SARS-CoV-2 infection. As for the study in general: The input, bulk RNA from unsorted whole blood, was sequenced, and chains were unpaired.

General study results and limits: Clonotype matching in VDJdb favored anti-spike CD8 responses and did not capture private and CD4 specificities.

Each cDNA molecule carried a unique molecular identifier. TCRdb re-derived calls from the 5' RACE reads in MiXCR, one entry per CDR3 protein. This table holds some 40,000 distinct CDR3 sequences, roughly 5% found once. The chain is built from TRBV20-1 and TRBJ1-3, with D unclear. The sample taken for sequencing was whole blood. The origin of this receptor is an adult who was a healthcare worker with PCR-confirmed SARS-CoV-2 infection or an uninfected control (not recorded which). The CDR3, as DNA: TGCAGTCCAAAAGGCGCCGGAAACACCATATATTTT. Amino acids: CSPKGAGNTIYF.